This T cell receptor beta chain was sequenced for a study of blood T cell repertoires in COVID-19. Across the whole study: PBMCs, B-cell-depleted T cells, or T cells provided the cDNA or gDNA that made up the material.

Trimming stripped 0 bases from V and 6 bases from J, with 14 bases between. The germline V gene encodes CDR1 LGHNA and CDR2 YSLEER. The CDR3 spans 16 residues. Generated by immunoSEQ multiplex PCR, the TCRdb table keeps only in-frame clones and is missing some. The profile covers 150,000 to 200,000 clones, with 60% to 85% appearing a single time and around 8.1% taken by the ten largest. Only one count was recorded for this clone. The sequence came from a man aged 55 to 70 with acute or convalescent COVID-19. The specimen sequenced was peripheral blood. The chain couples TRBV4-3 to TRBJ2-2; maybe TRBD1 (5 bases). The CDR3 here is CASSQDTQGVAGELFF. The DNA for the CDR3 is TGCGCCAGCAGCCAAGATACCCAGGGTGTCGCCGGGGAGCTGTTTTTT.